A single sample is the source of the 7 T cell receptor beta chains below, sequenced in a study of blood T cell repertoires in COVID-19. Produced via immunoSEQ multiplex PCR; TCRdb's table is partial and in-frame only. The sample carries 60,000 to 85,000 clones, around two thirds recorded once. The sequencing input was peripheral blood. The receptors originated from a human donor with acute or convalescent COVID-19. The donor label of this sample is uncertain.

J is TRBJ1-3 and V is TRBV5-4; TRBD1 is a possible D gene (5 bases). This CDR3 region has 16 residues. Germline loops: CDR1 SGHNT, CDR2 YYREEE (reference sequence). With 2 bases removed from V and 0 bases from J, the gap between germline ends came to 12 bases. The CDR3 DNA sequence: TGTGCCAGCAGCTTCGGCGGGGGGAGCTCTGGAAACACCATATATTTT. Translated: CASSFGGGSSGNTIYF.

The rearrangement links TRBV10-3 to TRBJ2-7; 10 bases are shared with TRBD1. After removal of 8 bases from V and 4 bases from J, the junction contained 8 bases not matched to a gene. In germline, CDR1 is ENHRY, CDR2 SYGVKD. The CDR3 consists of 14 residues. CDR3 sequence (DNA): TGTGCCATCGGGACAGGGGCTCCCCTTTACGAGCAGTACGTC. Amino acid sequence: CAIGTGAPLYEQYV.

The chain has TRBV6-1 and TRBJ1-2; 10 positions match TRBD1. After removal of 2 bases from V and 14 bases from J, the junction contained 14 bases not matched to a gene. Germline V gene lookup returns CDR1 MNHNS and CDR2 SASEGT. This CDR3 has 15 amino acids. This chain's CDR3 is CASSERGGTGASQTF. The CDR3 nucleotides read TGTGCCAGCAGTGAAAGAGGGGGGACAGGGGCGAGTCAAACCTTC.

The chain carries TRBV15 and TRBJ1-4, with TRBD1 as a possible D gene (5 bases). CDR1 is LNHNV and CDR2 is YYDKDF in the germline V gene (reference sequence). Trimming shortened V by 1 base and J by 8 bases, and 17 bases separated the two germline ends. The CDR3 consists of 16 residues. The CDR3 DNA is TGTGCCACCAGCAGAGGGGCGGGGCAGGGAAACGAAAAACTGTTTTTT. It yields the protein CATSRGAGQGNEKLFF.

The chain carries TRBV28 and TRBJ1-1; 12 bases agree with TRBD1. Germline values: CDR1 MDHEN, CDR2 SYDVKM. This CDR3 contains 16 residues. V was clipped by 6 bases and J by 3 bases; unmatched bases: 8. CDR3 region: CASSSGQGAVYTEAFF. In DNA form, the CDR3 reads TGTGCCAGCAGCTCGGGACAGGGGGCCGTTTACACTGAAGCTTTCTTT.

This clone was seen a single time. The J gene is TRBJ1-2, the V gene TRBV4-2, with TRBD1 identical over 9 bases. Germline V gives CDR1 LGHNA, CDR2 YNFKEQ. The ends lost 4 bases at V and 4 bases at J; junction bases unmatched: 13. The CDR3 runs 17 residues. In nucleotides, the CDR3 is TGTGCCAGCAGCCTTTCCCAAACAGGGGGCGCGGGCTATGGCTACACCTTC. Its protein product is CASSLSQTGGAGYGYTF.

CDR3 protein: CASSEDSGRATDTQYF. CDR3 DNA: TGTGCCAGCAGTGAGGATAGCGGGAGGGCGACAGATACGCAGTATTTT. The chain employs TRBV6-4 and TRBJ2-3, with 11 nucleotides matching TRBD2. CDR1 and CDR2 (germline): MRHNA, SNTAGT. The CDR3 has 16 residues. V lost 3 bases and J lost 3; bases outside the gene matches: 5.